This T cell receptor (beta chain) stems from a study of cytomegalovirus exposure and HLA in healthy donors (dated by TCRdb to about 2017). In the study overall: An earlier analysis of 587 of the donors reported 276 Gb of sequence data and about 120 million unique TCR beta sequences obtained from 180 million or so T cells. On average, around 240,000 unique TCR beta nucleotide sequences were sequenced per donor among about 400 genotyped donors of the cohort, with roughly 18% of those sequences being non-productive. Because of strong linkage in the cohort, 4 to 6 DR-DQ haplotypes were treated as single units for association and clustering. To predict cytomegalovirus infection status, the study brought together high-throughput TCR immunosequencing, statistical association of individual TCRs with disease status, and machine learning. In a later genetic analysis, genome-wide SNP genotypes for about three fifths of the roughly 670 donors were used, and that subset was treated as a discovery cohort. Of the roughly 400 genotyped donors, less than 90% were placed in the genetic ancestry cluster associated with self-reported Caucasian donors. Typing coverage differed by locus: A, B, C, DRB1 and DQB1 were typed in roughly 620-630 donors, DQA1 in 522, DPA1 in some 600, and DPB1 in approximately 450. The study aimed to test whether signatures of past pathogen exposure could be identified by cataloging public T cell receptors. An earlier analysis of approximately 640 of the donors applied high-throughput TCR beta sequencing to assess whether each TCR beta V gene segment acted as functional or pseudogenic. In addition to the first cohort of 500 to 850 subjects, a separate validation cohort of under 150 different subjects was used. Class I and class II HLA loci were covered by the typing at four-digit resolution. To study patterns of TCR occurrence, a later analysis re-analyzed previously published TCR beta repertoires from 666 donors and added high-resolution HLA genotyping. Donor age, sex, ethnicity and CMV serostatus were compiled together with the repertoire data. An early release that covered fewer than 800 HLA-typed donors contained about 300 gigabases of sequencing data and tens of millions of unique TCR sequences. The T cell repertoires of around 730 subjects were profiled by immunosequencing and related to cytomegalovirus serostatus. Rather than drawing on any new phenotypic data, the later analysis identified candidate immune exposures from TCR beta sequences and the way those sequences occurred across donors. All discovery cohort repertoires had been generated on a single sequencing platform. What the research found in general, with its limitations: CMV serostatus was the only immune exposure information available for the cohort. V-gene and J-gene trimming of TCR beta chains was associated with a missense DCLRE1C variant in a later genetic analysis, and the association was replicated in an independent cohort. A few of the identified cytomegalovirus-associated TCR beta chains were confirmed in vitro to be specific for cytomegalovirus antigens. Sequencing depth was assumed to be roughly uniform across donors in the presence/absence analyses, though that assumption may not hold. A later genetic analysis reported fewer N-insertions in productive TCRs among donors in an Asian-associated ancestry cluster than the roughly 700-donor mean. The earlier analysis of fewer than 750 of the donors excluded some 16 rarely observed V segments, including chromosome 9 orphons, because counts were too low. Most CMV-associated TCR beta chains appeared to be HLA-restricted in a later analysis, and the HLA associations seemed to be driven largely by CMV exposure. At a false discovery rate of 0.05, a later analysis linked some 17,000 TCR beta sequences to specific HLA alleles. A further reported finding was that TCR beta sequences accurately predicted the HLA-A and HLA-B alleles for most subjects in the first cohort. Correlated functional status among segregating V segments might reflect linkage disequilibrium, but an unknown experimental factor could not be ruled out. A cluster of highly shared sequence variants was judged likely to be a technical artifact of the sequencing pipeline. In an earlier analysis of 587 of the donors, most TCR beta V segments appeared in productive rearrangements about 90% or about 30% of the time, broadly matching IMGT annotations. Compared with equally common non-associated chains, HLA-associated TCR beta chains in a later analysis were more clonally expanded and had lower generation probabilities. Cytomegalovirus status was reported to be diagnosed by the classifier with high specificity and sensitivity in both the original and validation cohorts. The authors suggested that the approach could potentially be extended to other disease states and immunological phenotypes. According to a later analysis, parvovirus B19, influenza, CMV and Epstein-Barr virus appeared linked to several top co-occurrence clusters. The 87-base-pair reads could not distinguish some IMGT-functional V segments, including TRBV6-2 and TRBV6-3, so those segments were excluded. A total of roughly 160 TCR beta chains were listed by the study as associated with cytomegalovirus. Because HLA typing was missing for some donors at each locus, association tests included only the typed subset. In a later analysis, TCR association rates were found to vary across HLA loci, with the most associated TCRs seen for DRB1 alleles and the fewest for HLA-C alleles. Most TCR sequences were seen in very few donors, while some public TCRs were found in many individuals. In this cohort, only TCR beta chains were sequenced, and detectable features were limited by the absence of alpha or paired-chain data. Strong co-occurrence of HLA alleles, especially DR and DQ, made assigning TCR associations to individual alleles difficult.

This clone has a handful of counts. Its cognate antigen has yet to be identified. No base quality values were provided; no much bigger clone lies one nucleotide off. Library construction relied on the immunoSEQ multiplex PCR assay. The multiplex PCR relied on a mix of 60 forward primers for TCR Vbeta segments and 13 reverse primers for TCR Jbeta segments. Amplification of the CDR3 region of rearranged TCR beta genes was performed with a multiplex PCR assay on genomic DNA. On the Illumina HiSeq System, the amplified TCR beta libraries were sequenced as 87-base-pair reads. The authors processed their data as follows. Across the roughly 600 repertoires, a later analysis counted 78 million or so unique TCR beta chains, around 11 million of which were shared by at least two donors. A nearest-neighbor algorithm error-corrected the raw reads and collapsed the reads into unique sequences, merging closely related sequences to remove PCR and sequencing errors. Alignment of CDR3 sequences to IMGT reference sequences was used to assign V, D and J gene segments. Each retained sequence needed at least a six-nucleotide match to both a V gene segment and a J gene segment. A rearrangement was called productive if the CDR3 had no stop codons and remained in frame with V and J, and every other rearrangement was called non-productive. Following IMGT convention, CDR3 was defined as the stretch from the second conserved V-encoded cysteine to the conserved J-encoded phenylalanine. The earlier analysis of 500 to 750 of the donors excluded any sequence lacking an unambiguous match to a single V gene segment. An earlier analysis of just under 600 of the donors called V segments functional above 56.7% productive rearrangements and segregating when the between-donor standard deviation exceeded 5%. A statistical classification framework was built to diagnose cytomegalovirus status from the catalog of TCR beta chain sequences. A later analysis assigned V and J genes by comparing TCR nucleotide sequences with IMGT/GENE-DB human TR gene sequences. The TCRdist pipeline was used in a later analysis to assign CDR3 sequences and most-parsimonious VDJ recombination scenarios. In a later analysis, each TCR beta chain was defined by its CDR3 amino acid sequence together with its V-gene family, and reads lacking a unique V-gene family were excluded. In a later analysis, 550 to 650 highly shared, low-generation-probability nucleotide sequences were removed to address suspected cross-contamination and a sequencing artifact. In a later analysis, a clonal expansion index for each public chain was calculated from normalized within-repertoire ranks of inferred template counts. In a later analysis, generation probabilities were computed with a VDJ recombination model fitted to out-of-frame rearrangements, and the resulting probabilities were checked against IGoR. Hypergeometric tests were used in a later analysis to score TCR-TCR, TCR-HLA and TCR-CMV co-occurrence, with a repertoire-size bias correction applied to the TCR pairs. A later analysis estimated false discovery rates by permuting HLA or CMV assignments 20 times. A later analysis grouped co-occurring TCRs with DBSCAN, adding TCRdist sequence similarity when clustering within HLA-allele-positive subsets. Repertoires with fewer than 30,000 or more than 120,000 public chains were left out of co-occurrence clustering, as were five repertoires with anomalous nucleotide sharing. What TCRdb holds here is the immuneACCESS table cut down to in-frame rearrangements. Part of the clones is not present; checked against another copy, under half of the missing clones reflect an unresolved V gene, and the others are unexplained. V and J calls and clone size are as listed in that table; D and trimming were resolved from the DNA. The table for this sample lists approximately 130,000 clones; approximately 10% of them were counted only once. Of the sample, about 6.7% is held by the ten largest clones.

The cohort consisted of 600 to 750 healthy bone marrow donors. All cohort members were sampled while nominally healthy, although unrecorded immune exposures were likely present. The donor tested CMV seropositive and was one of the 289 seropositive cohort members. A peripheral blood sample was provided by each donor, and peripheral blood mononuclear cells were used for TCR beta sequencing. The Qiagen DNeasy Blood Extraction Kit was used to extract genomic DNA from the blood cell samples. The CDR3 covers 19 residues, taking in both the cysteine and the phenylalanine. The CDR3 DNA has 57 bases and is translated from base 1. The trim is 0 bases for V and 5 bases for J, with a gap of 22 bases between the germline ends. For CDR1 and CDR2, the germline V gene lists SGHTA and FQGNSA.

The chain joins TRBV7-2 to TRBJ2-2; possibly the D gene is TRBD1, per 5 matching bases. What was sequenced was PBMCs. This TCR was sampled from a woman in her 40s in good health and CMV-seropositive. CDR3 region: CASSLAPREPHYITGELFF. The bases read TGTGCCAGCAGCTTAGCGCCCAGGGAACCCCATTATATTACCGGGGAGCTGTTTTTT.